These 12 T cell receptor beta chains originate from one sample sequenced in a study of blood T cells in healthy people across ages. Next came a second PCR, run for about 6 to 11 cycles, which used a sample-barcoded 5' primer along with a J-beta primer mix. TCRdb independently ran MiXCR on the 5' RACE reads; one entry per CDR3 protein. The table lists roughly 1.4 million distinct CDR3 sequences, approximately 59% of them singletons, with 6.5% to 8% in the top ten. The source material was blood. These receptor sequences come from a man between 18 and 35 years old in good health.

The V gene is TRBV4-1, the J gene TRBJ2-3, with 11 positions matching TRBD2. V was pared by 0 bases and J by 6 bases, with 5 bases of the junction left unmatched. The germline CDR1 and CDR2 sequences are MGHRA and YSYEKL. This CDR3 region has 16 residues. The chain's CDR3 is CASSQDLAGGGDTQYF. DNA for the CDR3: TGCGCCAGCAGCCAAGATCTAGCGGGAGGAGGGGATACGCAGTATTTT.

V and J are TRBV2 and TRBJ1-1; no clear D gene. V was clipped by 6 bases and J by 3 bases, with 14 bases between them. The germline V gene encodes CDR1 SNHLY and CDR2 FYNNEI. The CDR3 runs to 14 residues. The CDR3 coding sequence is TGTGCCAGCAGACCCGTCCGTGGGGACACTGAAGCTTTCTTT. Its translation: CASRPVRGDTEAFF. The complete variable domain, with remaining parts taken from reference TRBV2 and TRBJ1-1, reads EPEVTQTPSHQVTQMGQEVILRCVPISNHLYFYWYRQILGQKVEFLVSFYNNEISEKSEIFDDQFSVERPDGSNFTLKIRSTKLEDSAMYFCASRPVRGDTEAFFGQGTRLTVV.

V usage is TRBV15 and J usage is TRBJ2-1; possibly TRBD2 for D (6 bases). CDR3 length: 16 amino acids. V was shortened by 1 base and J by 2 bases, with 12 bases between the two germline ends. Per germline, CDR1 LNHNV and CDR2 YYDKDF (reference sequence). DNA of the CDR3: TGTGCCACCAGCAGAGGTTACGGCGGGACCTACAATGAGCAGTTCTTC. Its translation is CATSRGYGGTYNEQFF.

V and J are TRBV2 and TRBJ2-5; TRBD2 matches at 7 bases. V lost 6 bases to trimming and J lost 5 bases; unmatched junction nucleotides: 12. Looked up from germline, CDR1 is SNHLY and CDR2 is FYNNEI. The CDR3 runs 15 residues. Here the CDR3 DNA reads TGTGCCAGCAGAACGACCGGCGGGGGATTGGAGACCCAGTACTTC. It specifies CASRTTGGGLETQYF. Filled out from reference TRBV2 and TRBJ2-5, the complete variable domain reads EPEVTQTPSHQVTQMGQEVILRCVPISNHLYFYWYRQILGQKVEFLVSFYNNEISEKSEIFDDQFSVERPDGSNFTLKIRSTKLEDSAMYFCASRTTGGGLETQYFGPGTRLLVL.

The chain has TRBV20-1 and TRBJ1-5; D possibly corresponds to TRBD1 (5 bases). This CDR3 region has 15 residues. Germline-derived CDR1 and CDR2 are DFQATT and SNEGSKA (reference sequence). V dropped 3 bases and J dropped 3 bases, with 15 bases sitting between them. This CDR3 reads CSASWGRGDNQPQHF. Here the CDR3 DNA reads TGCAGTGCTAGTTGGGGGAGAGGAGACAATCAGCCCCAGCATTTT.

This sequence joins TRBV20-1 and TRBJ2-3; no clear D gene. The ends were cut back, 2 bases at V and 3 bases at J, with 6 bases in the middle. CDR1 DFQATT and CDR2 SNEGSKA come from the germline V gene (reference sequence). The CDR3 covers 12 residues. CDR3 coding DNA: TGCAGTGCTAGACGGGCAACAGATACGCAGTATTTT. Its protein is CSARRATDTQYF.

The gene calls are TRBV12-3 or TRBV12-4 and TRBJ1-6; 10 nucleotides align to TRBD1. Trimming took 7 bases from V and 5 from J; bases not matched to a gene: 5. This CDR3 has 15 residues. The CDR3 sequence is CASTGTGADNSPLHF. The CDR3 DNA is TGTGCCAGCACCGGGACAGGGGCTGATAATTCACCCCTCCACTTT.

This clonotype was seen only a few times. CDR3 nucleotides: TGTGCCAGCAACGACCTGGGGCAGATCTACGAGCAGTACTTC. Protein: CASNDLGQIYEQYF. The chain couples TRBV7-2 to TRBJ2-7; D might be TRBD1 (5 bases). Germline CDR1 reads SGHTA; CDR2 reads FQGNSA. V was clipped by 7 bases and J by 3 bases, with 16 bases between them. The CDR3 is 14 residues long.

This clonotype came up a few times. This chain connects TRBV6-5 to TRBJ2-4, with unresolved D. CDR3 length equals 14 residues. The V gene's germline CDR1 is MNHEY and CDR2 SVGAGI. Trimming took off 3 bases at V and 8 bases at J, with 14 bases between the two ends. The CDR3 region has the DNA TGTGCCAGCAGTTATCGGCCCTCTGGAGACATTCAGTACTTC. It encodes CASSYRPSGDIQYF.

The chain couples TRBV10-3 to TRBJ2-1; the D call may be TRBD1 or TRBD2 (5 bases each). The germline V gene encodes CDR1 ENHRY and CDR2 SYGVKD. This CDR3 is built from 14 residues. V was clipped by 8 bases and J by 1 base, with 12 bases between them. The chain's CDR3 is CAIGGSASYNEQFF. CDR3 in DNA: TGTGCCATCGGGGGAAGTGCTTCCTACAATGAGCAGTTCTTC.

The chain uses TRBV7-2 and TRBJ1-2; tentative D call: TRBD1 (5 bases). Germline V lookup: CDR1 SGHTA, CDR2 FQGNSA. V was trimmed by 2 bases and J by 7 bases, leaving 17 bases between them. The CDR3 contains 15 residues. In DNA form, the CDR3 reads TGTGCCAGCAGCTTATCGGGGCCCGGATCGCGTGGCTACACCTTC. Translated: CASSLSGPGSRGYTF.

The chain has TRBV3-1 and TRBJ2-7; a weak D match, TRBD1 (6 bases). The CDR3 loop spans 15 amino acids. Germline CDR1 and CDR2: LGHDT and YNNKEL (reference sequence). Trimming left V 0 bases short and J 0 bases short, with 9 bases between. DNA of the CDR3: TGTGCCAGCAGCCAAGAGTGGGACATCTCCTACGAGCAGTACTTC. As protein: CASSQEWDISYEQYF.